A selection of T cell receptor beta chains follows, all from one sample in a study of T cells in Graves' hyperthyroidism and ophthalmopathy. TCRdb re-derived calls from the multiplex PCR reads in MiXCR, one entry per CDR3 protein. The top ten hold approximately 3.9% of the sample, which has 600,000 to 650,000 distinct CDR3 sequences, around 15% seen once. Sequencing was carried out using blood. The receptors were sampled from a woman aged 25 to 45 with Graves' hyperthyroidism. Both conserved end residues are part of each CDR3. Each record gives: D gene, J gene, V gene, CDR3 length, clone size, CDR3 DNA, CDR3 protein. The D gene is left open where the match is weak. Clone size is stated in some rows and not others, as once, few, many or a class when expanded.

TRBD2,TRBJ2-1,TRBV4-3,17,NA,TGCGCCAGCATCCAAGACATTCCTGGGACTAGTATTTACGAGCAGTTCTTC,CASIQDIPGTSIYEQFF
NA,TRBJ2-3,TRBV7-8,14,NA,TGTGCCAGCAAGCCCGGGAGAGGCACAGATACGCAGTATTTT,CASKPGRGTDTQYF
NA,TRBJ1-1,TRBV2,14,many,TGTGCCAGCAGTGAAGCGCTTCGGCTGACTGAAGCTTTCTTT,CASSEALRLTEAFF
TRBD1,TRBJ2-7,TRBV20-1,13,NA,TGCAGTGCTTTCCGGGACAGTACCTACGAGCAGTACTTC,CSAFRDSTYEQYF
NA,TRBJ1-5,TRBV5-6,14,NA,TGTGCCAGCAGCACGGGGGAGGTCAATCAGCCCCAGCATTTT,CASSTGEVNQPQHF
TRBD1,TRBJ1-5,TRBV18,15,NA,TGTGCCAGCTCACCAGGGACAGGGATCTTACAGCCCCAGCATTTT,CASSPGTGILQPQHF
TRBD2,TRBJ2-3,TRBV10-3,16,NA,TGTGCCATCAATCCGGGACTAGCGCCTAGCACAGATACGCAGTATTTT,CAINPGLAPSTDTQYF
TRBD1,TRBJ1-1,TRBV2,13,NA,TGTGCCAGCAGTGAAACCGGGACAGACGAAGCTTTCTTT,CASSETGTDEAFF
NA,TRBJ1-4,TRBV9,14,NA,TGTGCCAGCAGCGTCGGGGATGATAATGAAAAACTGTTTTTT,CASSVGDDNEKLFF
TRBD1,TRBJ2-1,TRBV28,15,many,TGTGCCAGCAGTTCCCCCGGACAGGGCGGGTATGAGCAGTTCTTC,CASSSPGQGGYEQFF
TRBD1,TRBJ1-1,TRBV29-1,15,many,TGCAGCGTTGTACCTCTAGGACAGGTGAACACTGAAGCTTTCTTT,CSVVPLGQVNTEAFF
NA,TRBJ2-2,TRBV9,16,few,TGTGCCAGCAGCGTAGACCTCACTCTGAACACCGGGGAGCTGTTTTTT,CASSVDLTLNTGELFF
NA,TRBJ2-5,TRBV7-9,15,NA,TGTGCCAGCAGCCGACGGAGGTCGGGGCAAGAGACCCAGTACTTC,CASSRRRSGQETQYF
TRBD1,TRBJ1-4,TRBV7-9,15,few,TGTGCCAGCAGCCCTCGGACAGGGGGGGATGAAAAACTGTTTTTT,CASSPRTGGDEKLFF
NA,TRBJ2-2,TRBV2,14,many,TGTGCCAGCAGTGCTTTAAGGGATGCCGGGGAGCTGTTTTTT,CASSALRDAGELFF
NA,TRBJ2-5,TRBV6-2/TRBV6-3,12,NA,TGTGCCAGCAGCCGTCAGGAGACGACCCAGTACTTC,CASSRQETTQYF
NA,TRBJ2-2,TRBV20-1,16,once,TGCAGTGCTTCCAGGGGGGATAGGTCATACACCGGGGGGCTGTTTTTT,CSASRGDRSYTGGLFF
NA,TRBJ2-7,TRBV9,14,few,TGTGCCAGCAGCGTAGTTGAGGTACCCTACGAGCAGTACTTC,CASSVVEVPYEQYF
NA,TRBJ2-1,TRBV3-1,15,few,TGTGCCAGCAGCCAAGCGTCAGAGCGGGACAATGAGCAGTTCTTC,CASSQASERDNEQFF
TRBD1,TRBJ1-1,TRBV18,15,few,TGTGCCAGCTCACCATTGGGGCAGGGGGCCGATGAAGCTTTCTTT,CASSPLGQGADEAFF
TRBD2,TRBJ2-6,TRBV27,17,NA,TGTGCCAGCAGTTTAGCGGGAGGCTTCTCTGGGGCCAACGTCCTGACTTTC,CASSLAGGFSGANVLTF
NA,TRBJ1-1,TRBV2,13,many,TGTGCCAGCAGTGAAAGCTGGAACACTGAAGCTTTCTTT,CASSESWNTEAFF
TRBD2,TRBJ2-1,TRBV9,16,few,TGTGCCAGCAGCTCCTCCCGACTAGCGGCCGACAATGAGCAGTTCTTC,CASSSSRLAADNEQFF
TRBD1,TRBJ2-7,TRBV29-1,15,NA,TGCAGCGTTGAATATGGAGCAGGGGGTCAATACGAGCAGTACTTC,CSVEYGAGGQYEQYF
NA,TRBJ2-1,TRBV28,16,many,TGTGCCAGCAGTCCGGTGAAGGCGTGGGTACACAATGAGCAGTTCTTC,CASSPVKAWVHNEQFF
NA,TRBJ1-6,TRBV28,14,many,TGTGCCAGCAGTACCCGCTACAGGGACTCACCCCTCCACTTT,CASSTRYRDSPLHF
NA,TRBJ1-4,TRBV28,13,many,TGTGCCAGCAGTTTTAGGGAGGAAGAAAAACTGTTTTTT,CASSFREEEKLFF
NA,TRBJ2-1,TRBV5-1,13,few,TGCGCCAGCAGCTCTTGGACAGACAATGAGCAGTTCTTC,CASSSWTDNEQFF
TRBD1,TRBJ2-7,TRBV28,14,many,TGTGCCAGCAGGGGAACAGGGGCCAGCTACGAGCAGTACTTC,CASRGTGASYEQYF
NA,TRBJ2-7,TRBV19,15,NA,TGTGCCAGTAGTATATTTATTGGGACTCCAGTCGAGCAGTACTTC,CASSIFIGTPVEQYF
NA,TRBJ1-2,TRBV29-1,13,many,TGCAGCGTTGAGGGGGGGCATGACTATGGCTACACCTTC,CSVEGGHDYGYTF
NA,TRBJ2-1,TRBV9,14,few,TGTGCCAGCAGCGTAGGGCCCGGGAACTATGAGCAGTTCTTC,CASSVGPGNYEQFF
NA,TRBJ2-2,TRBV7-9,12,few,TGTGCCAGCAGCCATAATCCCGGGGAGCTGTTTTTT,CASSHNPGELFF
TRBD2,TRBJ2-3,TRBV18,16,many,TGTGCCAGCTCACCATCGCGGGAGGGCCTTACAGATACGCAGTATTTT,CASSPSREGLTDTQYF
TRBD1,TRBJ1-1,TRBV19,13,NA,TGTGCCAGTAGGACAGGGGCTCTCACTGAAGCTTTCTTT,CASRTGALTEAFF
TRBD2,TRBJ2-1,TRBV29-1,15,many,TGCAGCGTCCCAACCGGTAGTAGCGGGGGCAATGAGCAGTTCTTC,CSVPTGSSGGNEQFF
NA,TRBJ1-5,TRBV6-4,14,few,TGTGCCAGCAGTCCCGACAGGACTAATCAGCCCCAGCATTTT,CASSPDRTNQPQHF
TRBD2,TRBJ2-7,TRBV20-1,18,NA,TGCAGTGCTAGAGGGACTAGCGGTTCCCCTGCGGACTCCTACGAGCAGTACTTC,CSARGTSGSPADSYEQYF
TRBD1,TRBJ2-1,TRBV5-1,15,NA,TGCGCCAGCAGCGACAGGGTAGGCTCCTACAATGAGCAGTTCTTC,CASSDRVGSYNEQFF
NA,TRBJ1-4,TRBV27,10,few,TGTGCCAGCACTAATGAAAAACTGTTTTTT,CASTNEKLFF
NA,TRBJ1-2,TRBV7-9,12,many,TGTGCCAGCAGCTACAACAACTATGGCTACACCTTC,CASSYNNYGYTF
NA,TRBJ2-2,TRBV3-1,11,few,TGTGCCAGCAGCCAGACCGGGGAGCTGTTTTTT,CASSQTGELFF
TRBD2,TRBJ2-3,TRBV6-4,16,many,TGTGCCAGCAGTGACTCCGGGACTAGCGGCACAGATACGCAGTATTTT,CASSDSGTSGTDTQYF
NA,TRBJ1-6,TRBV30,14,NA,TGTGCCTGGAGCTCCGGGACTCTTGATTCACCCCTCCACTTT,CAWSSGTLDSPLHF
TRBD1,TRBJ2-7,TRBV5-1,18,NA,TGCGCCAGCAGCTTGGAGGGTCAGCGCGGGGACAGGGTCAACGAGCAGTACTTC,CASSLEGQRGDRVNEQYF
TRBD1,TRBJ2-2,TRBV6-6,15,many,TGTGCCAGCAGTTCCGGGACAGCAAACACCGGGGAGCTGTTTTTT,CASSSGTANTGELFF
NA,TRBJ1-4,TRBV20-1,15,NA,TGCAGTGCTCTCAACCCCAGGGCAACTAATGAAAAACTGTTTTTT,CSALNPRATNEKLFF
TRBD2,TRBJ2-1,TRBV7-9,21,few,TGTGCCAGCAGCTTAGCCCACCTAACCCTACTAGCGGGAGGGTCCTACAATGAGCAGTTCTTC,CASSLAHLTLLAGGSYNEQFF
TRBD1,TRBJ1-5,TRBV6-1,16,many,TGTGCCAGCAGTTGGGGGGCGGACAGGGTGGCTCAGCCCCAGCATTTT,CASSWGADRVAQPQHF
TRBD2,TRBJ2-7,TRBV27,19,NA,TGTGCCAGCAGCATAGCCGGGACTAGCGGGAGGGCCCTCGCGTACGAGCAGTACTTC,CASSIAGTSGRALAYEQYF
NA,TRBJ2-1,TRBV5-1,13,NA,TGCGCCAGCGGGAGGGGGGGTAGCAATGAGCAGTTCTTC,CASGRGGSNEQFF
NA,TRBJ1-2,TRBV28,13,many,TGTGCCAGCAGTTCCCAGGACATTTATGGCTACACCTTC,CASSSQDIYGYTF